The sequence of this T cell receptor (beta chain) was determined in a study of T cell changes during pregnancy in multiple sclerosis. Germline CDR1 reads MNHEY; CDR2 reads SMNVEV (reference sequence). This CDR3 region has 12 residues. V dropped 11 bases and J dropped 5 bases, with 12 bases sitting between them. Produced via immunoSEQ multiplex PCR; TCRdb's table is partial and in-frame only. This sample carries around 100,000 clones, about 91% of them seen once, and the ten largest clones take 2.5% to 3.5%. This TCR was recovered from a female donor with multiple sclerosis, enrolled in a pregnancy study. This chain uses TRBV27 with TRBJ2-2, with D perhaps TRBD2 (5 bases). The source material was peripheral blood, sampled in the second trimester of pregnancy. Here the CDR3 DNA reads TGTGCCGCGGGTGTCTCGACCGGGGAGCTGTTTTTT. Residues: CAAGVSTGELFF.